The sample holds a few counts of the clone carrying this T cell receptor (beta chain). This sample is part of a study of response to subunit inactivated influenza vaccine. TCRdb passed the RT-PCR reads through MiXCR, listing each CDR3 protein once. The repertoire holds 700,000 to 800,000 distinct CDR3 sequences, with under 20% as singletons. Trimming cost V 1 base and J 3 bases, with 7 bases left between them. Germline V lookup: CDR1 SGHTA, CDR2 FQGNSA. The CDR3 runs 14 residues. This rearrangement joins TRBV7-2 to TRBJ2-4, with a weak D call TRBD2 (6 bases). The sequence derives from a man over 45 who received an inactivated influenza vaccine. Sample: PBMCs from blood, taken around 5 days after vaccination. CDR3: CASSLDSGKNIQYF. As DNA, the CDR3 is TGTGCCAGCAGCTTAGATAGCGGCAAAAACATTCAGTACTTC.